This T cell receptor beta chain was recorded in a study of blood T cell repertoires in COVID-19. Trimming left V 1 base short and J 1 base short, with 5 bases between. Germline V gene data show CDR1 as SEHNR and CDR2 as FQNEAQ (reference sequence). The CDR3 runs to 13 residues. Assay: immunoSEQ multiplex PCR; the TCRdb copy retains only in-frame clones and omits some. The table shows under 200,000 clones, with around two thirds occurring only once. The clonotype was recovered from a woman of 80 years or more with acute or convalescent COVID-19. The material sequenced was peripheral blood. The chain combines TRBV7-9 with TRBJ2-7, with D uncertain. CDR3 region: CASSLDSSYEQYF. The CDR3 coding sequence is TGTGCCAGCAGCTTAGACAGTTCCTACGAGCAGTACTTC.